This T cell receptor beta chain was sequenced in a study of T-cell memory formation after mild COVID-19. TCRdb itself ran the 5' RACE reads through MiXCR, one entry per CDR3 protein. This sample yields under 250,000 distinct CDR3 sequences, of which over 15% are seen a single time; less than 2.5% belongs to the top ten. Study findings and constraints: Clones that contracted clustered mainly in CM and EM if CD4+ and in EMRA if CD8+.

The CDR3 sequence is 15 residues long. Trimming took 1 base from V and 3 from J; bases not matched to a gene: 5. Germline lookup yields CDR1 SGHRS and CDR2 YFSETQ. About this clonotype: What it recognizes is unknown.

The rearrangement joins TRBV5-1 to TRBJ2-5, with 8 bases aligning to TRBD1. The clonotype originates from an adult woman who had mild COVID-19 (a few samples of this study predate the infection). Cell type and time point are not known. Material for sequencing was PBMCs or a T cell subset sorted from them (not recorded which). CDR3 nucleotides: TGCGCCAGCAGCTTGAGGACAGGGCGAGAAGAGACCCAGTACTTC. It encodes CASSLRTGREETQYF.